Each of the 18 T cell receptor beta chains below was sequenced from the same sample in a study of technical replicates of blood from a few donors (dated by TCRdb to about 2017). Libraries were built with the immunoSEQ multiplex PCR assay. Entries here come from immuneACCESS through TCRdb and include only in-frame sequences with V and J called. Some clones fail to appear in such tables; in the studies checked, an unresolved V gene covers under half of the shortfall, and the cause of the remainder is unknown. This sample lists 75,000 to 95,000 clones; 85% to 95% were detected once. Of the sample, over 0.25% is held by the ten largest clones. The sample was T cells isolated from PBMCs. The receptors shown here come from a human donor in good health.

The chain has TRBV15 and TRBJ1-3, with 8 bases that match TRBD1. The V gene's germline CDR1 is LNHNV and CDR2 YYDKDF (reference sequence). The CDR3 has 15 amino acids. V was pared by 9 bases and J by 0 bases, with 7 bases of the junction left unmatched. CDR3 DNA: TGTGCCACTACCCGGGACAGGTACTCTGGAAACACCATATATTTT. Encoded protein: CATTRDRYSGNTIYF.

The chain uses TRBV5-4 and TRBJ2-6; a weak D match, TRBD1 (5 bases). The CDR3 is made up of 15 amino acids. V gave up 4 bases and J gave up 12 bases, with 20 bases separating them. Germline V gene lookup returns CDR1 SGHNT and CDR2 YYREEE (reference sequence). The CDR3 protein is CASSTVKAGYSVLTF. In nucleotides, the CDR3 is TGTGCCAGCAGCACCGTCAAGGCAGGGTACAGCGTCCTGACTTTC.

The J gene is TRBJ2-3, the V gene TRBV5-1; 10 nucleotides line up with TRBD1. The germline V gene has CDR1 SGHRS and CDR2 YFSETQ. V trimming: 5 bases; J trimming: 2 bases; junction bases outside the gene matches: 5. The CDR3 has 15 residues. In nucleotides, the CDR3 is TGCGCCAGCAGAGGGACAGGGGTCTTCACAGATACGCAGTATTTT. Its protein product is CASRGTGVFTDTQYF.

V usage is TRBV27 and J usage is TRBJ2-1, with 15 positions matching TRBD2. There are 18 residues in the CDR3. V lost 7 bases, J lost 12 bases, and 19 bases stayed unmatched. Germline CDR1 and CDR2: MNHEY and SMNVEV (reference sequence). The CDR3 region is CASNMLPGTSGRSFAQFF. DNA for the CDR3: TGTGCCAGCAACATGCTGCCCGGGACTAGCGGGAGGTCCTTCGCGCAGTTCTTC.

The chain has TRBV7-2 and TRBJ2-5, with 7 bases identical to TRBD2. The ends lost 5 bases at V and 9 bases at J; junction bases unmatched: 15. The CDR3 is 15 residues long. Germline V gene data show CDR1 as SGHTA and CDR2 as FQGNSA. CDR3 in DNA: TGTGCCAGCAGCACAGCCCGACTAGCCGGGCGGTCCCAGTACTTC. Translation gives CASSTARLAGRSQYF.

This chain links TRBV4-1 with TRBJ2-5; D remains unclear. The germline V gene has CDR1 MGHRA and CDR2 YSYEKL. V gave up 1 base and J gave up 7 bases, with 13 bases separating them. This CDR3 region has 14 residues. The CDR3 region has the DNA TGCGCCAGCAGCCAAGTAGGAGAGAGTGGGACCCAGTACTTC. This encodes CASSQVGESGTQYF.

The chain couples TRBV13 to TRBJ2-7; no clear D gene. Germline CDR1 reads PRHDT; CDR2 reads FYEKMQ (reference sequence). The length of the CDR3 is 13 residues. The germline V and J ends were trimmed by 3 bases and 0 bases, with 6 bases remaining between them. The CDR3 region is CASSFPRSYEQYF. CDR3 bases: TGTGCCAGCAGCTTCCCCCGCTCCTACGAGCAGTACTTC.

V usage is TRBV2 and J usage is TRBJ2-7; 7 bases are a match to TRBD1. There are 12 residues in the CDR3. Per germline, CDR1 SNHLY and CDR2 FYNNEI. With 11 bases clipped from V and 0 bases from J, the junction kept 4 bases outside the gene matches. The CDR3 is CAGRDSSYEQYF. The CDR3 bases are TGTGCCGGCCGGGACAGCTCCTACGAGCAGTACTTC.

The CDR3 bases are TGTGCCAGCTCACCAGTATCACTGAGCGGGGGAAACAATGAGCAGTTCTTC. Translated: CASSPVSLSGGNNEQFF. V gene TRBV18 combines with J gene TRBJ2-1; the match to TRBD2 covers 8 bases. There are 17 residues in the CDR3. Germline assignment: CDR1 KGHSH and CDR2 LQKENI. Germline trimming cut 2 bases from V and 5 bases from J; bases unmatched to any gene: 11.

The V call is TRBV7-6, the J call TRBJ2-2, with D possibly TRBD2 on 5 matching bases. Trimming shortened V by 6 bases and J by 0 bases, and 17 bases separated the two germline ends. The germline CDR1 and CDR2 sequences are SGHVS and FNYEAQ. The CDR3 covers 17 residues. DNA of the CDR3: TGTGCCAGCAGTTCCGGGGTGGCAGCCTCGAACACCGGGGAGCTGTTTTTT. Residues: CASSSGVAASNTGELFF.

This chain connects TRBV27 to TRBJ1-5; 7 nucleotides align to TRBD1. The length of the CDR3 is 13 residues. The germline V gene encodes CDR1 MNHEY and CDR2 SMNVEV (reference sequence). The ends lost 8 bases at V and 6 bases at J; junction bases unmatched: 7. This CDR3 is CASGDRASQPQHF. CDR3 bases: TGTGCCAGCGGTGACAGGGCCAGTCAGCCCCAGCATTTT.

The V call is TRBV19, the J call TRBJ1-4, with TRBD1 matching 9 bases. The CDR3 length is 18 residues. Germline-derived CDR1 and CDR2 are LNHDA and SQIVND (reference sequence). Trimming at V came to 5 bases and at J to 0 bases, leaving 10 bases not matched to a gene. This CDR3 is CASSLTGGNRATNEKLFF. In DNA form, the CDR3 reads TGTGCCAGTAGTCTGACAGGGGGGAATCGGGCAACTAATGAAAAACTGTTTTTT.

The rearrangement links TRBV5-6 to TRBJ2-1; D gene uncertain. Per germline, CDR1 SGHDT and CDR2 YYEEEE. V lost 4 bases and J lost 4, with 9 bases in between. The CDR3 extends over 13 amino acids. CDR3 coding DNA: TGTGCCAGCAGCCCTAAACTATACAATGAGCAGTTCTTC. This translates into CASSPKLYNEQFF. Full variable domain (missing parts from reference TRBV5-6 and TRBJ2-1): DAGVTQSPTHLIKTRGQQVTLRCSPKSGHDTVSWYQQALGQGPQFIFQYYEEEERQRGNFPDRFSGHQFPNYSSELNVNALLLGDSALYLCASSPKLYNEQFFGPGTRLTVL.

The DNA of the CDR3 is TGTGCCAGCAGCGTAGAAGGGACAGCGCCTTCACCCCTCCACTTT. Encoded protein: CASSVEGTAPSPLHF. The chain combines TRBV9 with TRBJ1-6; 7 bases agree with TRBD1. The germline CDR1 and CDR2 sequences are SGDLS and YYNGEE. V gave up 0 bases and J gave up 9 bases; unmatched junction bases: 6. The CDR3 length is 15 residues.

CDR3 protein: CASSQTGTTEAFF. The CDR3 DNA is TGCGCCAGCAGCCAGACAGGGACCACTGAAGCTTTCTTT. The chain joins TRBV4-1 to TRBJ1-1; 7 bases are a match to TRBD1. The CDR3 extends over 13 amino acids. The V and J ends lost 3 bases and 4 bases, in that order; junction bases with no gene match: 2. From germline, CDR1 is MGHRA and CDR2 YSYEKL.

This chain uses TRBV28 with TRBJ2-3, with 14 bases aligning to TRBD2. V lost 5 bases, J lost 3 bases, and 4 bases stayed unmatched. Germline V gene lookup returns CDR1 MDHEN and CDR2 SYDVKM. This CDR3 has 16 amino acids. The CDR3 protein is CASSRRTSGGTDTQYF. CDR3 nucleotides: TGTGCCAGCAGTCGAAGGACTAGCGGGGGGACAGATACGCAGTATTTT.

This clone was seen only a few times. The chain has TRBV18 and TRBJ1-1; 7 bases are a match to TRBD1. After removal of 3 bases from V and 1 base from J, the junction contained 5 bases not matched to a gene. Germline values: CDR1 KGHSH, CDR2 LQKENI. The CDR3 runs 15 residues. The CDR3 loop reads CASSPWDSRNTEAFF. CDR3 DNA: TGTGCCAGCTCACCCTGGGACAGTCGGAACACTGAAGCTTTCTTT.

The J gene is TRBJ2-5, the V gene TRBV6-5; TRBD2 matches 9 bases. Germline V gene sequence: CDR1 MNHEY, CDR2 SVGAGI. With 2 bases clipped from V and 5 bases from J, the junction kept 3 bases outside the gene matches. The CDR3 sequence is 14 residues long. This chain's CDR3 is CASSYGLARETQYF. The CDR3, as DNA: TGTGCCAGCAGTTACGGACTAGCGAGGGAGACCCAGTACTTC.